The T cell receptor (beta chain) described here comes from a study of control samples from healthy donors and cancer patients (dated by TCRdb to 2020 to 2021). Remarks on this clone: What antigen it recognizes has not been identified. Base qualities are not recorded, but no much larger clone differs from it by a single base.

Spanning cysteine to phenylalanine, the CDR3 consists of 15 amino acids. The kept DNA is CDR3 alone, 45 bases in frame from the first base. CDR1 and CDR2, looked up from the germline V gene, are MDHEN and SYDVKM. V loses 5 bases at its end and J loses 3 bases; junction bases beyond the gene matches: 7. The library was obtained by the immunoSEQ multiplex PCR assay. Drawn from immuneACCESS, this table holds only the in-frame rearrangements with V and J called that TCRdb kept. Clones are partly lost; checked studies trace under half to an unresolved V gene and leave the rest unexplained. In this sample the table shows over 75,000 clones, around 91% of which occur a single time. In total, the top ten clones hold around a sixth of the sample.

The sample comprised blood. The TCR sequence derives from a man aged 25 to 40 in good health. Here the chain combines TRBV28 and TRBJ1-3, and 7 junctional nucleotides match TRBD1. The DNA sequence is as follows: TGTGCCAGCAGTGCCCTTACAGGGGTTGGAAACACCATATATTTT. Its product reads: CASSALTGVGNTIYF.